Listed below are T cell receptor beta chains from one sample, sequenced in a study of T cell responses to AZD1222 COVID-19 vaccine. Here immunoSEQ multiplex PCR was the method, and the copy in TCRdb shows in-frame clones only, minus some. The table has under 150,000 clones, around 89% seen once. The sequencing here drew on peripheral blood, taken 28 days after the second AZD1222 dose. These receptors were taken from an adult who received the AZD1222 COVID-19 vaccine. CDR3s include the opening cysteine and the closing phenylalanine or tryptophan. The order of the fields is J gene, D gene, clone size, V gene, CDR3 DNA, CDR3 protein. The D gene is left open where the match is weak. Clone size is not always given. Where it is, it says once, few, many or a class for expanded clones.

TRBJ2-5,-,-,TRBV6-2/TRBV6-3,TGTGCCAGCAGTTACGGGGTCGAAGGAGAGACCCAGTACTTC,CASSYGVEGETQYF
TRBJ1-4,-,-,TRBV19,TGTGCCAGTAGTATCCATGAGACAACTAATGAAAAACTGTTTTTT,CASSIHETTNEKLFF
TRBJ2-7,-,-,TRBV3-1/TRBV3-2,TGTGCCAGCAGCCAAGCTGGGATTTCCTACGAGCAGTACTTC,CASSQAGISYEQYF
TRBJ2-3,TRBD1,-,TRBV5-4,TGTGCCAGCAGCTTTGACAGGGGTGCCACAGATACGCAGTATTTT,CASSFDRGATDTQYF
TRBJ2-2,TRBD2,once,TRBV7-3,TGTGCCAGCAGCCGAGGGAGGGTTTTGGACACCGGGGAGCTGTTTTTT,CASSRGRVLDTGELFF
TRBJ1-2,-,-,TRBV21-1,TGTGCCAGCAGCAAAAGAGGGGGGACGGAGACGCTCTTC,CASSKRGGTETLF
TRBJ1-3,-,-,TRBV7-2,TGTACCAGCAGCCGTGACAAAGGAAACACCATATATTTT,CTSSRDKGNTIYF
TRBJ1-3,-,-,TRBV19,TGTGCCAGTAGTATGTTCGGTCTTGCTGGAAACACCATATATTTT,CASSMFGLAGNTIYF
TRBJ2-3,TRBD2,-,TRBV7-7,TGTGCCAGCAGCTCCAAAATCAGACTAGCGGAACACACAGATACGCAGTATTTT,CASSSKIRLAEHTDTQYF
TRBJ2-2,TRBD1,-,TRBV5-6,TGTGCCAGCAGCCAACCGGGACAGGGGCGAACCGGGGAGCTGTTTTTT,CASSQPGQGRTGELFF
TRBJ1-4,TRBD1,-,TRBV11-2,TGTGCCAGCAGCAGCGTTTTCACAGGGGGAGAAGAAAAACTGTTTTTT,CASSSVFTGGEEKLFF
TRBJ2-5,TRBD2,-,TRBV28,TGTGCCAGCAGGGGGGGGAACCAAGAGACCCAGTACTTC,CASRGGNQETQYF
TRBJ2-5,-,-,TRBV9,TGTGCCAGCAGCAGCAGCCGGGCAGGGTACCAAGAGACCCAGTACTTC,CASSSSRAGYQETQYF
TRBJ2-7,-,-,TRBV20-1,TGCAGCAGTCCGGGCGGCTACGAGCAGTACTTC,CSSPGGYEQYF
TRBJ1-5,-,-,TRBV7-2,TGTGCCAGCAGCTTAGTAGGCAGCAATCAGCCCCAGCATTTT,CASSLVGSNQPQHF
TRBJ2-1,TRBD1,-,TRBV20-1,TGCAGTGCCAGTTCCGCCGGGGGACAGGGTCCGAGAAGCTCCTACAATGAGCAGTTCTTC,CSASSAGGQGPRSSYNEQFF
TRBJ2-5,TRBD2,-,TRBV11-3,TGTGCCGGGGGGGACTGCCCGCAAGAGACCCAGTACTTC,CAGGDCPQETQYF
TRBJ1-4,-,-,TRBV15,TGTGCCACCAGCACCACCTCAGGAGCTAATGAAAAACTGTTTTTT,CATSTTSGANEKLFF
TRBJ1-1,-,-,TRBV27,TGTGCCAGCAGTTTAAGGGCAGGCGCGATGAACACTGAAGCTTTCTTT,CASSLRAGAMNTEAFF
TRBJ1-3,-,-,TRBV4-2,TGTGCCAGCAGCCAATTTACAGAACTGAGCTCTGGAAACACCATATATTTT,CASSQFTELSSGNTIYF
TRBJ1-2,-,-,TRBV5-1,TGCGCCAGCAGCTTTAGTGTTTGGGACACCAGCTCGGGTGGCTACACCTTC,CASSFSVWDTSSGGYTF
TRBJ2-3,-,-,TRBV25-1,TGTGCCAGCAGTGAGATCCATACGCAGTATTTT,CASSEIHTQYF
TRBJ1-1,-,-,TRBV6-1,TGTGCCAGCAGTGAAACGGCAGGGATCACTGAAGCTTTCTTT,CASSETAGITEAFF
TRBJ1-2,-,-,TRBV29-1,TGCAGCGTTGAACTCGAAAGTCCCCTTGGCTACACCTTC,CSVELESPLGYTF
TRBJ2-7,TRBD1,-,TRBV13,TGTGCCAGCAGCCGACAGGACAGGGGACGATCCTACGAGCAGTACTTC,CASSRQDRGRSYEQYF
TRBJ2-7,-,-,TRBV5-5,TGTGCCAGCAGCTTGGTGGCCGAACTTTCCTACGAGCAGTACTTC,CASSLVAELSYEQYF
TRBJ2-1,-,once,TRBV10-1,TGCGCCAGCCCCACGGTACGGAGCTCCTACAATGAGCAGTTCTTC,CASPTVRSSYNEQFF